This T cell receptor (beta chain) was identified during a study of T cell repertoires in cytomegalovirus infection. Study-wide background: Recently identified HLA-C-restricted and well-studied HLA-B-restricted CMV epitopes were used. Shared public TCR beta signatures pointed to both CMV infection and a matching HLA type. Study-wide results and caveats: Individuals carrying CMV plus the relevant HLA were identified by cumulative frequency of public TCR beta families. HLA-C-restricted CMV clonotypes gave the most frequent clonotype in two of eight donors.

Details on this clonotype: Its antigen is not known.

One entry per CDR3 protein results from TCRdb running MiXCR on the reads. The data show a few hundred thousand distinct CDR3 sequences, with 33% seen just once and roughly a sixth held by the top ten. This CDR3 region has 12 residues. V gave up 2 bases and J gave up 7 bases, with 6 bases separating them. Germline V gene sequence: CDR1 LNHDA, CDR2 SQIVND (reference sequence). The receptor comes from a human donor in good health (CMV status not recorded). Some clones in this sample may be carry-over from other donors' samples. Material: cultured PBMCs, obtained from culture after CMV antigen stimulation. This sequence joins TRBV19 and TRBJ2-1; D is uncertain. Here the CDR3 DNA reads TGTGCCAGTAGTATAACGGCGAATGAGCAGTTCTTC. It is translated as CASSITANEQFF.